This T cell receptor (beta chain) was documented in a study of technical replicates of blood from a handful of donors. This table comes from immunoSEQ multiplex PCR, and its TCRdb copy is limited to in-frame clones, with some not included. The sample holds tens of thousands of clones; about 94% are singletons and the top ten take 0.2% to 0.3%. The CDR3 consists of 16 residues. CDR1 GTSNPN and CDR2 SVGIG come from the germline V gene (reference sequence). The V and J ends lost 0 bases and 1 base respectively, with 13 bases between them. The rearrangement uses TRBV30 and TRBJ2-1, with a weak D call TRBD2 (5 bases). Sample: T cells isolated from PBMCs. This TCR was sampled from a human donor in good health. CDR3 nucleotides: TGTGCCTGGAGTGTACCGGACTCCCGATCCTACAATGAGCAGTTCTTC. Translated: CAWSVPDSRSYNEQFF.